This T cell receptor beta chain was recorded in a study of T cell repertoires in aging, cancer and after chemotherapy. V was pared by 7 bases and J by 3 bases, with 5 bases of the junction left unmatched. This CDR3 has 15 amino acids. CDR1 is ENHRY and CDR2 is SYGVKD in the germline V gene. The template was genomic DNA from peripheral blood, not RNA. Multiplex touch-down PCR with TRB-A/B primers amplified rearranged V-D-J TRB sequences. Via MiXCR, TCRdb re-called the multiplex PCR reads, giving one row per CDR3 protein. This repertoire shows under 5,500 distinct CDR3 sequences, around 45% found once; its top ten account for about 6.8%. In the case of this clonotype: The antigen is unknown.

Study-wide findings and caveats: These repertoire data do not allow conclusions about immunological memory after chemotherapy.

This receptor was taken from a human donor with a blood cancer. The specimen sequenced was blood. The chain couples TRBV10-3 to TRBJ2-1; 11 bases are a match to TRBD1. The CDR3 loop reads CAITRGQGDYNEQFF. CDR3 sequence (DNA): TGTGCCATCACGCGGGGACAGGGGGACTACAATGAGCAGTTCTTC.